This TCR beta chain emerged from a study of CD8+CD57+ T cells in acquired aplastic anemia. All patients picked for sequencing had shown, by flow cytometry, an expansion of CD8+CD57+ cells. Germline V gene sequence: CDR1 KGHDR, CDR2 SFDVKD. The CDR3 sequence is 12 residues long. V lost 5 bases, J lost 2 bases, and 5 bases lay in between. This clonotype has a single count. CDR3 and TCR beta VDJ profiling relied on a genomic DNA template. TCRdb fed the reads into MiXCR, producing one record per CDR3 protein. The table includes 100,000 to 150,000 distinct CDR3 sequences, about 43% detected once. V is TRBV24-1 and J is TRBJ2-5, with D hard to call. This TCR came from a human donor with aplastic anemia. The sequenced sample consisted of sorted CD4+, CD8+, or CD8+CD57+ T cells (not recorded which) from PBMCs. CDR3 DNA sequence: TGTGCCACCAGTGCCACTCAAGAGACCCAGTACTTC. Translation gives CATSATQETQYF.